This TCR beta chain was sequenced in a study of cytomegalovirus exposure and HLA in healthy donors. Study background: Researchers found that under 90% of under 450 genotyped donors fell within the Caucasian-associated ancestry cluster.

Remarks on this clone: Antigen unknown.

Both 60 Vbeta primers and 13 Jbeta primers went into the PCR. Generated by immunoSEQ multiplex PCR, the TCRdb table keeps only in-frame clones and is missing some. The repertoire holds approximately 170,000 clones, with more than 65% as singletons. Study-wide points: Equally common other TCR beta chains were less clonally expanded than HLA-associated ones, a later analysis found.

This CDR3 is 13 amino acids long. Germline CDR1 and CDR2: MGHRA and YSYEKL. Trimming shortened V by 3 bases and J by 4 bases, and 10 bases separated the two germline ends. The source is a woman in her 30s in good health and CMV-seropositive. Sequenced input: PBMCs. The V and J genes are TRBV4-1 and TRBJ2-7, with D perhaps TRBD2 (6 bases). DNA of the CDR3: TGCGCCAGCAGCCAGGGACTGTCATACGAGCAGTACTTC. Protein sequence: CASSQGLSYEQYF.